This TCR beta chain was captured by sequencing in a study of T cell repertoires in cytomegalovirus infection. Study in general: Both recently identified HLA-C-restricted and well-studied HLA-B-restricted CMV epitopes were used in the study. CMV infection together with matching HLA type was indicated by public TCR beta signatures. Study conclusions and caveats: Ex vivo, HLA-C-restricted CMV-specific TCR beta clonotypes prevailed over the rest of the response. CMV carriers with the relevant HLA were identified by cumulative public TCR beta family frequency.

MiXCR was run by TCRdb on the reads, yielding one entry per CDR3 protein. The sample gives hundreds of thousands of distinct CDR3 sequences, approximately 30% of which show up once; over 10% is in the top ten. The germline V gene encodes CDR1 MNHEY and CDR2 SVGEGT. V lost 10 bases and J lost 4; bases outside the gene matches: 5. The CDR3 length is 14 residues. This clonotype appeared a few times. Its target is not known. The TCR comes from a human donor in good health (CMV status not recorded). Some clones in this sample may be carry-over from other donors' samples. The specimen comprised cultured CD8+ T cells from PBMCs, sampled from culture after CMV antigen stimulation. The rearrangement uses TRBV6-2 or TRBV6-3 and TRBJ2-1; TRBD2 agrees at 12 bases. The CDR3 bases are TGTGCCACATGGACTAGCGGGGAATACAATGAGCAGTTCTTC. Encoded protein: CATWTSGEYNEQFF.